What follows is one TCR beta chain and its context. Its antigen remains unidentified. Germline CDR1 reads MNHNS; CDR2 reads SASEGT. With 5 bases clipped from V and 9 bases from J, the junction kept 12 bases outside the gene matches. The length of the CDR3 is 17 residues. These data belong to a study of CD8 T cells in Susac syndrome. RNA was extracted with the RNeasy kit, and a quantity of 0.5 to 1 ug was reverse transcribed using random hexamers. Multiplex immunoSEQ PCR targeted 54 Vbeta and 13 Jbeta TCR beta segments. TCRdb recomputed calls from the immunoSEQ multiplex PCR reads with MiXCR, one row per CDR3 protein. Of 200,000 to 300,000 distinct CDR3 sequences listed, roughly 93% are singletons. Study-level results: The relatively small number of individuals in the TCR sequencing and HLA analysis was acknowledged by the study.

High-throughput TCR beta sequencing covered peripheral CD8+ and CD4+ T cells. TEMRA cells were FACS-enriched and CD8+ and CD4+ T cells negatively isolated. The sequencing input was CD4+ T cells from PBMCs. The clonotype was recovered from a human donor with multiple sclerosis. V usage is TRBV6-1 and J usage is TRBJ2-3; 15 bases map to TRBD2. DNA for the CDR3: TGTGCCAGCAGTCCAGTAGGACTAGCGGGAGGGCTAGAGACGCAGTATTTT. This encodes CASSPVGLAGGLETQYF.